These 21 T cell receptor beta chains share one sample of origin, sequenced in a study of blood T cell repertoires in COVID-19. The table came from immunoSEQ multiplex PCR; TCRdb's copy has only in-frame clones and leaves some out. The repertoire consists of approximately 150,000 clones, with approximately 80% occurring once and the leading ten covering more than 4%. The sample taken for sequencing was peripheral blood. These receptors were collected from a woman aged 50 to 60 with acute or convalescent COVID-19.

The chain employs TRBV12-3 or TRBV12-4 and TRBJ1-5, with D perhaps TRBD1 (6 bases). CDR3 length: 13 residues. The V end was cut by 6 bases, the J end by 5 bases, with 11 bases between. CDR3 region: CASSPNRDQPQHF. DNA of the CDR3: TGTGCCAGCAGCCCGAACAGGGATCAGCCCCAGCATTTT.

This clone was seen only a few times. V is TRBV7-2 and J is TRBJ1-6; D call uncertain. Germline CDR1 and CDR2: SGHTA and FQGNSA. The CDR3 is made up of 15 amino acids. With 1 base removed from V and 8 bases from J, the gap between germline ends came to 12 bases. CDR3 sequence (DNA): TGTGCCAGCAGCTTAGTTGTCGGGATAGATTCACCCCTCCACTTT. Amino acids: CASSLVVGIDSPLHF.

The rearrangement uses TRBV6-5 and TRBJ2-7; 9 bases map to TRBD1. The germline gives CDR1 MNHEY, CDR2 SVGAGI. With 6 bases clipped from V and 4 bases from J, the junction kept 7 bases outside the gene matches. This CDR3 is built from 14 residues. CDR3: CASRKTGGVYEQYF. The CDR3 nucleotides are TGTGCCAGCAGAAAGACAGGGGGAGTATACGAGCAGTACTTC.

This clone occurred once. This rearrangement joins TRBV5-6 to TRBJ1-6; 9 bases are shared with TRBD1. The junction had 11 bases not matched to a gene; V was cut back by 4 bases and J by 9 bases. This CDR3 contains 16 residues. The V gene's germline CDR1 is SGHDT and CDR2 YYEEEE. CDR3 region: CASSTGWGTGISPLHF. The CDR3 DNA sequence: TGTGCCAGCAGCACGGGCTGGGGGACAGGGATTTCACCCCTCCACTTT.

V gene TRBV11-2 combines with J gene TRBJ1-4; D perhaps matches TRBD1 (5 bases). The ends were cut back, 7 bases at V and 0 bases at J, with 18 bases in the middle. This CDR3 contains 17 residues. CDR1 is SGHAT, CDR2 FQNNGV, per germline. DNA of the CDR3: TGTGCCAGCAACTGGGGCCAGGGTTTAGCAACTAATGAAAAACTGTTTTTT. Its translation is CASNWGQGLATNEKLFF.

V is TRBV19 and J is TRBJ2-2, with TRBD1 identical over 10 bases. The CDR3 runs to 15 residues. Per germline, CDR1 LNHDA and CDR2 SQIVND (reference sequence). Trimming cost V 4 bases and J 5 bases; bases outside gene matches: 4. The CDR3 reads CASSTDRGLTGELFF. In DNA, the CDR3 is TGTGCCAGTAGTACCGACAGGGGGCTTACCGGGGAGCTGTTTTTT.

The gene calls are TRBV7-9 and TRBJ2-7, with TRBD1 matching 9 bases. Germline trimming cut 5 bases from V and 1 base from J; bases unmatched to any gene: 6. The germline gives CDR1 SEHNR, CDR2 FQNEAQ (reference sequence). CDR3 length: 15 residues. The chain's CDR3 is CASSTDRGFSYEQYF. The DNA of the CDR3 is TGTGCCAGCAGCACGGACAGGGGATTTTCCTACGAGCAGTACTTC.

V is TRBV28 and J is TRBJ1-6; D possibly corresponds to TRBD1 (5 bases). The CDR3 sequence is 16 residues long. Germline CDR1 MDHEN, CDR2 SYDVKM. V was pared by 4 bases and J by 7 bases, with 17 bases between. The CDR3 DNA sequence: TGTGCCAGCAGTTCAGGGAGGGGTTTGCGCAATTCACCCCTCCACTTT. Protein product: CASSSGRGLRNSPLHF.

V gene TRBV28 combines with J gene TRBJ2-7, with D maybe TRBD1 (6 bases). The V gene's germline CDR1 is MDHEN and CDR2 SYDVKM. CDR3 length: 15 amino acids. V lost 5 bases, J lost 2 bases, and 16 bases lay in between. The CDR3 DNA is TGTGCCAGCAGTGTACTCGGGACAAAACCCTACGAGCAGTACTTC. This codes for CASSVLGTKPYEQYF.

This clone occurred once. The V and J genes are TRBV7-9 and TRBJ1-1; D is unclear. This CDR3 region has 14 residues. Trimming took off 4 bases at V and 3 bases at J, with 12 bases between the two ends. Germline CDR1 is SEHNR and CDR2 is FQNEAQ (reference sequence). The CDR3 DNA is TGTGCCAGCAGCTCTTCTTTTCTCCACACTGAAGCTTTCTTT. Translating gives CASSSSFLHTEAFF.

The rearrangement links TRBV7-3 to TRBJ2-6; D may be TRBD1 (6 bases). Germline assignment: CDR1 SGHTA and CDR2 FQGTGA. V dropped 5 bases and J dropped 0 bases, with 14 bases sitting between them. This CDR3 comprises 17 residues. The CDR3 spells CASSGRDTSSGANVLTF. The DNA of the CDR3 is TGTGCCAGCAGCGGACGGGACACCAGCTCTGGGGCCAACGTCCTGACTTTC.

The chain carries TRBV20-1 and TRBJ2-1; D unclear. V lost 4 bases, J lost 7 bases, and 5 bases lay in between. CDR1 and CDR2 from the germline V gene are DFQATT and SNEGSKA (reference sequence). The CDR3 has 10 amino acids. DNA of the CDR3: TGCAGTGCTACCATTAATGAGCAGTTCTTC. The encoded protein is CSATINEQFF.

The chain recombines TRBV5-1 with TRBJ1-2, with D possibly matching TRBD1 (5 bases). Deletions cut 3 bases from V and 4 bases from J, with 19 bases between. Per germline, CDR1 SGHRS and CDR2 YFSETQ. The CDR3 runs 16 residues. This CDR3 reads CASSSWGGATGYGYTF. The CDR3 nucleotides are TGCGCCAGCAGCTCTTGGGGAGGGGCAACAGGCTATGGCTACACCTTC.

The gene calls are TRBV6-2 or TRBV6-3 and TRBJ2-2; no reliable D call. The germline V gene has CDR1 MNHEY and CDR2 SVGEGT. The V and J ends lost 5 bases and 5 bases respectively, with 15 bases between them. The CDR3 extends over 15 amino acids. The CDR3 coding sequence is TGTGCCAGCAGTACCCTTTCCAGTGTGACCGGGGAGCTGTTTTTT. Its protein is CASSTLSSVTGELFF.

The rearrangement joins TRBV5-4 to TRBJ2-3; the match to TRBD2 covers 7 bases. The junction had 6 bases not matched to a gene; V was cut back by 2 bases and J by 0 bases. Germline CDR1 reads SGHNT; CDR2 reads YYREEE (reference sequence). CDR3 length: 16 residues. This chain's CDR3 is CASSFGGGQSTDTQYF. Here the CDR3 DNA reads TGTGCCAGCAGCTTTGGGGGGGGTCAGAGCACAGATACGCAGTATTTT.

This chain links TRBV6-2 or TRBV6-3 with TRBJ1-5; no clear D. Between the trimmed V and J ends, which lost 2 bases and 5 bases, there was a span of 7 bases. The germline gives CDR1 MNHEY, CDR2 SVGEGT. This CDR3 has 13 residues. The CDR3 loop is CASSYDGDQPQHF. CDR3 DNA: TGTGCCAGCAGTTACGACGGGGATCAGCCCCAGCATTTT.

This clone appeared once. This chain joins TRBV27 and TRBJ1-2; D call uncertain. Trimming removed 4 bases from V and 4 bases from J, with 13 bases in between. Germline V CDR1 and CDR2: MNHEY, SMNVEV (reference sequence). The length of the CDR3 is 14 residues. The CDR3 protein is CASSYSGGSYGYTF. The CDR3 nucleotides are TGTGCCAGCAGTTATTCGGGTGGGAGCTATGGCTACACCTTC.

The chain combines TRBV10-3 with TRBJ2-3; D not certain. V was pared by 0 bases and J by 4 bases, with 29 bases between. This CDR3 is built from 21 residues. CDR1 ENHRY and CDR2 SYGVKD come from the germline V gene. This chain's CDR3 is CAISESMGRHDEVSWSDTQYF. DNA for the CDR3: TGTGCCATCAGTGAGTCGATGGGTCGCCATGATGAGGTTAGCTGGTCAGATACGCAGTATTTT.

The rearrangement uses TRBV19 and TRBJ1-6, with 9 positions matching TRBD1. With V trimmed by 7 bases and J by 7 bases, 14 bases remained unmatched. The CDR3 runs 17 residues. Germline V CDR1 and CDR2: LNHDA, SQIVND (reference sequence). In DNA form, the CDR3 reads TGTGCCAGTACATCGGGACAGGGCTTTGCGGGGAATTCACCCCTCCACTTT. Translation gives CASTSGQGFAGNSPLHF. Together with reference TRBV19 and TRBJ1-6, the CDR3 gives the full variable domain: DGGITQSPKYLFRKEGQNVTLSCEQNLNHDAMYWYRQDPGQGLRLIYYSQIVNDFQKGDIAEGYSVSREKKESFPLTVTSAQKNPTAFYLCASTSGQGFAGNSPLHFGNGTRLTVT.

The chain links TRBV30 to TRBJ2-5, with 10 bases lining up with TRBD2. After removal of 1 base from V and 7 bases from J, the junction contained 6 bases not matched to a gene. CDR1 and CDR2 from the germline V gene are GTSNPN and SVGIG (reference sequence). The CDR3 length is 14 residues. CDR3 region: CAWSGSGGYWTQYF. The CDR3 nucleotides read TGTGCCTGGAGTGGTAGCGGGGGGTATTGGACCCAGTACTTC.

This chain joins TRBV4-3 and TRBJ2-2, with 11 bases lining up with TRBD1. V lost 0 bases to trimming and J lost 6 bases; unmatched junction nucleotides: 12. CDR1 and CDR2 (germline): LGHNA, YSLEER. There are 19 residues in the CDR3. The CDR3 DNA sequence: TGCGCCAGCAGCCAAGAAGATGGACAGGGGGCGTCAATCCCCGGGGAGCTGTTTTTT. Its protein is CASSQEDGQGASIPGELFF.